Presented here are 21 T cell receptor beta chains from one specimen sequenced in a study of blood T cells in healthy people across ages. Primers used in a second PCR of roughly 6 to 11 cycles were a sample-barcoded 5' primer and a J-beta primer mix. TCRdb recomputed calls from the 5' RACE reads with MiXCR, one row per CDR3 protein. The data contain 550,000 to 650,000 distinct CDR3 sequences, around 31% of them singletons. Sequenced input: blood. These receptors were taken from a woman at least 80 years old in good health.

This clonotype has only a few counts. A much larger clone differs from this one at a single base, so this may be a read error. The chain is built from TRBV7-3 and TRBJ2-1, with D possibly called TRBD1 or TRBD2 (6 bases each). CDR3 length: 13 residues. Per the germline V gene, CDR1 is SGHTA and CDR2 is FQGTGA. The chain's CDR3 is CASSFGGQNERFF. CDR3 nucleotide sequence: TGTGCCAGCAGCTTTGGGGGGCAGAATGAGCGGTTCTTC.

A note on this clonotype: Since a much larger clone is just one base distant, this may be a read error. The chain uses TRBV10-3 and TRBJ2-6; D is perhaps TRBD1 or TRBD2 (5 bases each). CDR1 and CDR2 (germline): ENHRY, SYGVKD. The CDR3 consists of 20 residues. The CDR3 region is CAISESPPNLGNSGANVRTF. DNA of the CDR3: TGTGCCATCAGTGAGTCGCCACCTAACCTCGGGAACTCTGGGGCCAACGTCCGGACTTTC.

This clonotype was seen many times. V and J are TRBV7-2 and TRBJ1-2, with 7 bases aligning to TRBD1. Germline lookup yields CDR1 SGHTA and CDR2 FQGNSA. The CDR3 is 15 amino acids. The junction had 8 bases not matched to a gene; V was cut back by 1 base and J by 6 bases. The CDR3 DNA reads TGTGCCAGCAGCTTAGACTTCCAGGGGGATAATGGCTACACCTTC. This encodes CASSLDFQGDNGYTF.

In regard to this clonotype: A much bigger clone sits one base away, suggesting this may be a read error. The rearrangement joins TRBV20-1 to TRBJ1-6; perhaps TRBD1 as D (5 bases). The CDR3 length is 16 residues. V was trimmed by 3 bases and J by 11 bases, leaving 23 bases between them. Germline CDR1 reads DFQATT; CDR2 reads SNEGSKA (reference sequence). CDR3 in DNA: TGCAGTGCTAGCCGCCCCCAGGACACAACACGTCCACCCCTCCACTTT. Translating gives CSASRPQDTTRPPLHF.

This CDR3 is CASSPPTREGSGELFF. The DNA for the CDR3 is TGTGCCAGCAGTCCTCCTACACGGGAGGGATCCGGGGAGCTGTTTTTT. This sequence joins TRBV2 and TRBJ2-2, with 8 positions matching TRBD2. This CDR3 has 16 amino acids. Germline V gene sequence: CDR1 SNHLY, CDR2 FYNNEI. Unmatched junction bases numbered 11, after V lost 5 bases and J lost 6 bases.

The V and J genes are TRBV24-1 and TRBJ2-5, with 7 bases that match TRBD1. V lost 4 bases, J lost 5 bases, and 6 bases stayed unmatched. The CDR3 is 14 amino acids. The germline CDR1 and CDR2 sequences are KGHDR and SFDVKD. This chain's CDR3 is CATSEPGGGETQYF. CDR3 in DNA: TGTGCCACCAGTGAGCCAGGGGGTGGCGAGACCCAGTACTTC.

The chain uses TRBV29-1 and TRBJ2-1; 10 positions agree with TRBD1. With V trimmed by 7 bases and J by 1 base, 13 bases remained unmatched. This CDR3 region has 17 residues. The V gene's germline CDR1 is SQVTM and CDR2 ANQGSEA. The CDR3 loop is CSALSRDRGRSYNEQFF. The CDR3 DNA is TGCAGCGCCTTATCCCGGGACAGGGGTAGGTCCTACAATGAGCAGTTCTTC.

This clonotype showed up many times. The V gene is TRBV4-2, the J gene TRBJ2-7; D may match TRBD1 or TRBD2 (6 bases each). The CDR3 spans 14 residues. Trimming left V 3 bases short and J 2 bases short, with 11 bases between. Germline V gives CDR1 LGHNA, CDR2 YNFKEQ. CDR3 sequence (DNA): TGTGCCAGCAGCCAGGAGGGGGGCCCCTACGAGCAGTACTTC. This gives the protein CASSQEGGPYEQYF.

The chain links TRBV7-6 to TRBJ1-3; no definite D call. Trimming took off 4 bases at V and 0 bases at J, with 13 bases between the two ends. CDR1 and CDR2 (germline): SGHVS, FNYEAQ. The CDR3 is made up of 16 amino acids. CDR3 in amino acids: CASSSRPGGSGNTIYF. DNA for the CDR3: TGTGCCAGCAGCTCCCGACCGGGAGGCTCTGGAAACACCATATATTTT.

This clonotype has ten or more counts. CDR3 in DNA: TGCAGCGTTGAAGACCAGGCCAACGGTTTATACAATGAGCAGTTCTTC. Translating it yields CSVEDQANGLYNEQFF. The chain employs TRBV29-1 and TRBJ2-1; D remains ambiguous. V shed 0 bases and J shed 4 bases, with 16 bases lying between them. Germline values: CDR1 SQVTM, CDR2 ANQGSEA. The CDR3 runs 16 residues.

V usage is TRBV29-1 and J usage is TRBJ1-2; D might be TRBD1 (5 bases). Trimming removed 5 bases from V and 3 bases from J, with 13 bases in between. CDR1 is SQVTM, CDR2 ANQGSEA, per germline. The CDR3 loop spans 13 amino acids. The CDR3 sequence is CSVRGIPDYGYTF. CDR3 DNA sequence: TGCAGCGTTAGGGGCATTCCGGACTATGGCTACACCTTC.

This clonotype has more than one count but fewer than ten. The chain joins TRBV20-1 to TRBJ2-2, with 8 bases matching TRBD1. Germline V lookup: CDR1 DFQATT, CDR2 SNEGSKA (reference sequence). The length of the CDR3 is 14 residues. The ends lost 5 bases at V and 0 bases at J; junction bases unmatched: 2. CDR3 nucleotides: TGCAGTGCTGGGGGACAGGCGAACACCGGGGAGCTGTTTTTT. Amino acid sequence: CSAGGQANTGELFF.

The CDR3 DNA reads TGTGCCTGGAGTGTAGACGGAGCTAGCACAGATACGCAGTATTTT. It translates to CAWSVDGASTDTQYF. V usage is TRBV30 and J usage is TRBJ2-3, with D unclear. V dropped 0 bases and J dropped 0 bases, with 10 bases sitting between them. Germline V gene sequence: CDR1 GTSNPN, CDR2 SVGIG (reference sequence). The CDR3 is 15 residues long.

This clonotype was seen repeatedly, ten times or more. The V call is TRBV10-3, the J call TRBJ1-2, with D perhaps TRBD1 (6 bases). V was pared by 3 bases and J by 7 bases, with 15 bases between. Germline V gives CDR1 ENHRY, CDR2 SYGVKD. This CDR3 comprises 14 residues. The CDR3 loop is CAISENRALSGYTF. Written as DNA, the CDR3 is TGTGCCATCAGTGAAAACAGGGCTTTGTCTGGCTACACCTTC.

This clonotype appeared many times. V usage is TRBV5-5 and J usage is TRBJ1-2; 12 positions agree with TRBD1. V was clipped by 2 bases and J by 8 bases; unmatched bases: 10. Germline V lookup: CDR1 SGHKS, CDR2 YYEKEE (reference sequence). The CDR3 is 16 residues long. CDR3 loop: CASSLSGQGALWGYTF. DNA of the CDR3: TGTGCCAGCAGCTTATCGGGACAGGGGGCACTATGGGGCTACACCTTC.

This clonotype was counted many times. The chain uses TRBV28 and TRBJ2-7; 11 bases are a match to TRBD2. The CDR3 is 15 amino acids. The germline V gene encodes CDR1 MDHEN and CDR2 SYDVKM. Unmatched junction bases numbered 7, after V lost 6 bases and J lost 3 bases. The CDR3 DNA reads as TGTGCCAGCAGATCTAGCGGGGGGCTGTACTACGAGCAGTACTTC. Amino acid sequence: CASRSSGGLYYEQYF.

The sample holds many counts of this clonotype. This chain connects TRBV6-5 to TRBJ2-1, with 12 nucleotides matching TRBD2. This CDR3 region has 17 residues. V gave up 2 bases and J gave up 8 bases; unmatched junction bases: 10. Germline lookup yields CDR1 MNHEY and CDR2 SVGAGI. The chain's CDR3 is CASSYQSSGGASHEQFF. The DNA of the CDR3 is TGTGCCAGCAGTTACCAATCTAGCGGGGGGGCCTCCCATGAGCAGTTCTTC.

V usage is TRBV7-2 and J usage is TRBJ1-1, with a tentative D call TRBD1 (6 bases). Trimming left V 3 bases short and J 5 bases short, with 16 bases between. Germline CDR1 SGHTA, CDR2 FQGNSA. CDR3 length equals 15 residues. The CDR3 spells CASSFLRGGGTEAFF. The CDR3 bases are TGTGCCAGCAGCTTTCTCCGGGGGGGCGGAACTGAAGCTTTCTTT. The complete variable domain, with remaining parts taken from reference TRBV7-2 and TRBJ1-1, reads GAGVSQSPSNKVTEKGKDVELRCDPISGHTALYWYRQSLGQGLEFLIYFQGNSAPDKSGLPSDRFSAERTGGSVSTLTIQRTQQEDSAVYLCASSFLRGGGTEAFFGQGTRLTVV.

Remarks on this clonotype: Possible read error: a much larger clone is one base away. The genes are TRBV21-1 and TRBJ2-1; TRBD1 is the table's D call, not checked against the DNA. TRBV21-1 is recorded as a pseudogene. CDR3 length: 17 residues. CDR3 sequence: CASSKKGAGNSYNEQFF. The CDR3, as DNA: TGTGCCAGCAGCAAGAAGGGGGCAGGGAACTCCTACAATGAGCAGTTCTTC.

This clonotype has ten or more counts. The chain combines TRBV9 with TRBJ2-5; no firm D call. This CDR3 region has 16 residues. Trimming cost V 0 bases and J 2 bases, with 14 bases left between them. CDR1 and CDR2 from the germline V gene are SGDLS and YYNGEE. Here the CDR3 reads CASSVVPDLAQETQYF. The CDR3 DNA is TGTGCCAGCAGCGTAGTCCCCGATCTGGCACAAGAGACCCAGTACTTC.

This clonotype was seen ten or more times. Written as DNA, the CDR3 is TGTGCCAGCAGCTTATCTGGCAGGGGGACTAGCAATCAGCCCCAGCATTTT. It specifies CASSLSGRGTSNQPQHF. This chain uses TRBV7-2 with TRBJ1-5; 7 bases are a match to TRBD1. Trimming cost V 2 bases and J 0 bases; bases outside gene matches: 7. The CDR3 loop spans 17 amino acids. Germline V gives CDR1 SGHTA, CDR2 FQGNSA.